The 25 T cell receptor beta chains below all came from one sample that was sequenced in a study of blood T cell repertoires in COVID-19. Method: immunoSEQ multiplex PCR; TCRdb's copy keeps in-frame clones and lacks some. This table has approximately 410,000 clones, more than 80% appearing once. The sample was peripheral blood. Every receptor here comes from a woman younger than 45 with active or convalescent COVID-19.

V is TRBV10-3 and J is TRBJ2-2; 7 bases align to TRBD2. Losses at the gene ends were 2 bases for V and 3 bases for J; bases not matched to a gene: 0. The germline V gene has CDR1 ENHRY and CDR2 SYGVKD. This CDR3 comprises 14 residues. The CDR3 reads CAISEGGDTGELFF. CDR3 sequence (DNA): TGTGCCATCAGTGAGGGGGGGGACACCGGGGAGCTGTTTTTT.

This clone was recorded once. This chain links TRBV4-1 with TRBJ1-5; 9 nucleotides agree with TRBD1. The CDR3 has 17 residues. The V and J ends lost 1 base and 9 bases, in that order; junction bases with no gene match: 13. CDR1 and CDR2 (germline): MGHRA, YSYEKL. This chain's CDR3 is CASSQAFLGQGLGPQHF. CDR3 sequence (DNA): TGCGCCAGCAGCCAAGCGTTTCTGGGACAGGGCTTGGGGCCCCAGCATTTT.

This chain joins TRBV27 and TRBJ1-1; D possibly corresponds to TRBD1 (5 bases). Trimming took off 3 bases at V and 1 base at J, with 15 bases between the two ends. The CDR3 is 16 amino acids. From germline, CDR1 is MNHEY and CDR2 SMNVEV (reference sequence). Here the CDR3 DNA reads TGTGCCAGCAGTTTCCTGGCAGGGAACAAGAACACTGAAGCTTTCTTT. Translated, it gives CASSFLAGNKNTEAFF.

The chain employs TRBV19 and TRBJ2-1, with D possibly TRBD2 on 5 matching bases. Germline V gene data show CDR1 as LNHDA and CDR2 as SQIVND (reference sequence). The CDR3 has 15 residues. Trimming removed 3 bases from V and 0 bases from J, with 9 bases in between. Written as DNA, the CDR3 is TGTGCCAGTAGTATGACGGGGATCTCCTACAATGAGCAGTTCTTC. Translation gives CASSMTGISYNEQFF.

The chain combines TRBV11-2 with TRBJ2-5, with 8 bases identical to TRBD1. The CDR3 extends over 17 amino acids. Trimming took 1 base from V and 2 from J; bases not matched to a gene: 9. Germline CDR1 and CDR2: SGHAT and FQNNGV. CDR3 sequence (DNA): TGTGCCAGCAGCTTAGGTCCAGGGGGCACCGGACAAGAGACCCAGTACTTC. It encodes CASSLGPGGTGQETQYF.

The rearrangement joins TRBV10-3 to TRBJ2-7; 13 positions agree with TRBD2. This CDR3 is built from 16 residues. Unmatched junction bases numbered 11, after V lost 6 bases and J lost 6 bases. CDR1 is ENHRY, CDR2 SYGVKD, per germline. DNA of the CDR3: TGTGCCATCAGCGCCACTCCGGGACTAGCGGGAACCGAGCAGTACTTC. Translated, it gives CAISATPGLAGTEQYF.

The gene calls are TRBV27 and TRBJ1-3; no clear D. The CDR3 consists of 15 residues. From germline, CDR1 is MNHEY and CDR2 SMNVEV (reference sequence). The V end was cut by 6 bases, the J end by 0 bases, with 12 bases between. CDR3 sequence (DNA): TGTGCCAGCAGATTAACCGGAGCCTCTGGAAACACCATATATTTT. Translating it yields CASRLTGASGNTIYF.

In DNA, the CDR3 is TGTGCCAGCAGGGAGTCGACAGGGCGGACTGAAGCTTTCTTT. Encoded protein: CASRESTGRTEAFF. The chain joins TRBV2 to TRBJ1-1; 7 nucleotides match TRBD1. Germline V gene data show CDR1 as SNHLY and CDR2 as FYNNEI. The length of the CDR3 is 14 residues. J lost 5 bases, V lost 6 bases, and 9 bases had no gene match.

The chain couples TRBV5-6 to TRBJ1-6, with a tentative D call TRBD1 (6 bases). Germline V lookup: CDR1 SGHDT, CDR2 YYEEEE. V lost 3 bases and J lost 9, with 16 bases in between. There are 15 residues in the CDR3. CDR3 amino acids: CASSSGGQGGSPLHF. CDR3 sequence (DNA): TGTGCCAGCAGCTCCGGGGGGCAGGGAGGTTCACCCCTCCACTTT.

The rearrangement uses TRBV7-8 and TRBJ2-5; tentatively, D is TRBD1 (6 bases). The V gene lost 1 base and the J gene lost 5 bases, with 11 bases spanning the gap. The length of the CDR3 is 14 residues. Germline CDR1 reads SGHVS; CDR2 reads FQNEAQ. The DNA of the CDR3 is TGTGCCAGCAGCTTAGGGGGCAGGGGTGAGACCCAGTACTTC. Amino acid sequence: CASSLGGRGETQYF. The full variable domain, rest sourced from reference TRBV7-8 and TRBJ2-5, is GAGVSQSPRYKVAKRGQDVALRCDPISGHVSLFWYQQALGQGPEFLTYFQNEAQLDKSGLPSDRFFAERPEGSVSTLKIQRTQQEDSAVYLCASSLGGRGETQYFGPGTRLLVL.

This rearrangement joins TRBV6-6 to TRBJ2-7, with 10 bases aligning to TRBD2. Germline trimming cut 5 bases from V and 2 bases from J; bases unmatched to any gene: 12. This CDR3 is 17 amino acids long. The germline CDR1 and CDR2 sequences are MNHNY and SVGAGI (reference sequence). CDR3 sequence: CASSRPAPSGRPYEQYF. The CDR3 nucleotides are TGTGCCAGCAGTCGACCCGCCCCTAGCGGGAGACCCTACGAGCAGTACTTC.

The rearrangement links TRBV20-1 to TRBJ2-7; TRBD2 matches 11 bases. CDR3 size: 17 residues. V was clipped by 3 bases and J by 0 bases; unmatched bases: 10. CDR1 is DFQATT and CDR2 is SNEGSKA in the germline V gene (reference sequence). The CDR3 bases are TGCAGTGCTAGTGACTCGTCCGGGACTAGCGGCTCCTACGAGCAGTACTTC. Protein: CSASDSSGTSGSYEQYF.

V and J are TRBV7-2 and TRBJ1-1, with D possibly being TRBD1 (5 bases). V gave up 6 bases and J gave up 0 bases, with 23 bases separating them. The CDR3 loop spans 18 amino acids. Germline CDR1 reads SGHTA; CDR2 reads FQGNSA. The CDR3 reads CASRPRAYSGMMNTEAFF. In DNA, the CDR3 is TGTGCCAGCAGGCCCCGAGCATACTCAGGGATGATGAACACTGAAGCTTTCTTT.

This clone was recorded once. This chain connects TRBV4-2 to TRBJ1-2, with TRBD1 matching over 8 bases. Looked up from germline, CDR1 is LGHNA and CDR2 is YNFKEQ. The V and J ends lost 1 base and 4 bases, in that order; junction bases with no gene match: 5. This CDR3 has 15 amino acids. The CDR3 spells CASSQGMTGVYGYTF. CDR3 in DNA: TGTGCCAGCAGCCAAGGGATGACAGGGGTCTATGGCTACACCTTC.

This chain uses TRBV3-1 (or the pseudogene TRBV3-2) with TRBJ1-3; D call uncertain. This CDR3 has 16 residues. V was trimmed by 1 base and J by 0 bases, leaving 10 bases between them. CDR1 is LGHDT and CDR2 is YNNKEL in the germline V gene (reference sequence). CDR3 DNA: TGTGCCAGCAGCCAAGTCCGGACTTTCTCTGGAAACACCATATATTTT. It codes for CASSQVRTFSGNTIYF.

The chain employs TRBV6-2 or TRBV6-3 and TRBJ1-3, with D maybe TRBD1 (6 bases). The CDR3 is 16 residues long. The ends were cut back, 5 bases at V and 0 bases at J, with 14 bases in the middle. Germline V gene data show CDR1 as MNHEY and CDR2 as SVGEGT. This CDR3 is CASSGGQLSSGNTIYF. The DNA of the CDR3 is TGTGCCAGCAGTGGCGGACAGTTAAGCTCTGGAAACACCATATATTTT.

The chain joins TRBV19 to TRBJ1-5; 7 bases line up with TRBD1. The CDR3 contains 15 residues. V was clipped by 7 bases and J by 0 bases; unmatched bases: 6. Germline V lookup: CDR1 LNHDA, CDR2 SQIVND (reference sequence). CDR3 sequence: CASTGTAYSNQPQHF. Written as DNA, the CDR3 is TGTGCCAGTACCGGGACAGCTTATAGCAATCAGCCCCAGCATTTT.

The chain recombines TRBV18 with TRBJ2-5, with D possibly being TRBD1 (5 bases). Per the germline V gene, CDR1 is KGHSH and CDR2 is LQKENI. This CDR3 comprises 13 residues. Trimming removed 4 bases from V and 4 bases from J, with 10 bases in between. The CDR3 here is CASSRGAGETQYF. In DNA, the CDR3 is TGTGCCAGCTCACGTGGGGCCGGAGAGACCCAGTACTTC.

This clone occurred once. CDR3 sequence (DNA): TGTGCCAGCAGCTTAGCGCGACAGGGTTCCTACGAGCAGTACTTC. This sequence encodes CASSLARQGSYEQYF. This chain uses TRBV13 with TRBJ2-7; 7 bases agree with TRBD1. The CDR3 is 15 amino acids. Germline lookup yields CDR1 PRHDT and CDR2 FYEKMQ (reference sequence). With V trimmed by 1 base and J by 1 base, 4 bases remained unmatched. Supplemented by reference TRBV13 and TRBJ2-7, the full variable domain reads AAGVIQSPRHLIKEKRETATLKCYPIPRHDTVYWYQQGPGQDPQFLISFYEKMQSDKGSIPDRFSAQQFSDYHSELNMSSLELGDSALYFCASSLARQGSYEQYFGPGTRLTVT.

The CDR3 loop reads CASSFDRVRNEKLFF. The CDR3 DNA sequence: TGTGCCAGCAGTTTTGACAGGGTTAGGAATGAAAAACTGTTTTTT. This chain uses TRBV28 with TRBJ1-4, with TRBD1 identical over 7 bases. The CDR3 sequence is 15 residues long. V was clipped by 3 bases and J by 5 bases; unmatched bases: 6. The germline CDR1 and CDR2 sequences are MDHEN and SYDVKM. Drawing the rest from reference TRBV28 and TRBJ1-4, the complete variable domain is DVKVTQSSRYLVKRTGEKVFLECVQDMDHENMFWYRQDPGLGLRLIYFSYDVKMKEKGDIPEGYSVSREKKERFSLILESASTNQTSMYLCASSFDRVRNEKLFFGSGTQLSVL.

The chain has TRBV3-1 (or the pseudogene TRBV3-2) and TRBJ2-5; TRBD1 is a possible D gene (5 bases). V lost 4 bases, J lost 14 bases, and 17 bases lay in between. This CDR3 is 12 amino acids long. Germline V gene data show CDR1 as LGHDT and CDR2 as YNNKEL (reference sequence). The CDR3 spells CASSLQTASAYF. CDR3 DNA sequence: TGTGCCAGCAGCCTACAGACAGCCAGTGCCTACTTC.

This clone was observed a single time. The V and J genes are TRBV3-1 (or the pseudogene TRBV3-2) and TRBJ2-3; TRBD1 might be the D (6 bases). The germline CDR1 and CDR2 sequences are LGHDT and YNNKEL (reference sequence). V shed 5 bases and J shed 1 base, with 13 bases lying between them. This CDR3 is built from 15 residues. The CDR3 DNA reads TGTGCCAGCAGCTCCAGGGGTTATGGCACAGATACGCAGTATTTT. Translated, it gives CASSSRGYGTDTQYF.

On this clone itself: Other DNA sequences from this sample encode an identical CDR3 as well. The chain links TRBV18 to TRBJ1-1, with 7 positions matching TRBD1. Trimming at V came to 3 bases and at J to 3 bases, leaving 4 bases not matched to a gene. CDR3 length equals 14 residues. The germline gives CDR1 KGHSH, CDR2 LQKENI. CDR3 in amino acids: CASSPAQGYTEAFF. The CDR3 coding sequence is TGTGCCAGCTCACCTGCACAGGGGTACACTGAAGCTTTCTTT.

This clone occurred once. V and J are TRBV19 and TRBJ1-1; 9 positions agree with TRBD1. Per germline, CDR1 LNHDA and CDR2 SQIVND (reference sequence). The CDR3 spans 15 residues. J gave up 1 base and V 4 bases, and 4 bases lay outside the gene matches. As DNA, the CDR3 is TGTGCCAGTAGTACGACAGGGGGTTGGAACACTGAAGCTTTCTTT. It translates to CASSTTGGWNTEAFF.

The V and J genes are TRBV2 and TRBJ1-5, with 12 bases aligning to TRBD1. In germline, CDR1 is SNHLY, CDR2 FYNNEI. The CDR3 length is 16 residues. With 2 bases clipped from V and 6 bases from J, the junction kept 5 bases outside the gene matches. CDR3 residues: CASSERDRGPGQPQHF. The CDR3 bases are TGTGCCAGCAGTGAAAGGGACAGGGGGCCTGGTCAGCCCCAGCATTTT. Using reference TRBV2 and TRBJ1-5 for the parts outside the CDR3, the full variable domain is EPEVTQTPSHQVTQMGQEVILRCVPISNHLYFYWYRQILGQKVEFLVSFYNNEISEKSEIFDDQFSVERPDGSNFTLKIRSTKLEDSAMYFCASSERDRGPGQPQHFGDGTRLSIL.